This T cell receptor (beta chain) emerged from a study of early T cells in non-severe SARS-CoV-2 infection. Study background: Sequencing was performed on bulk RNA from unsorted whole blood, leaving chains unpaired. General study results and limits: VDJdb matching favored anti-spike CD8 responses, missing private and CD4 specificities.

Researchers tagged individual cDNA molecules with unique molecular identifiers. TCRdb re-called the 5' RACE reads through MiXCR, storing one row per CDR3 protein. This table has 60,000 or so distinct CDR3 sequences, 8.5% to 12% appearing once. This clonotype appeared a few times. What it binds is unknown. V was clipped by 4 bases and J by 9 bases, with 13 bases between them. Germline V gives CDR1 SQVTM, CDR2 ANQGSEA. The CDR3 covers 12 residues. Input material: whole blood. This TCR was sampled from an adult who was a healthcare worker with PCR-confirmed SARS-CoV-2 infection or an uninfected control (not recorded which). The V call is TRBV29-1, the J call TRBJ2-1, with D perhaps TRBD2 (5 bases). CDR3 amino acids: CSVGEGPSEQFF. The CDR3 DNA is TGCAGCGTTGGTGAGGGTCCAAGTGAGCAGTTCTTC.